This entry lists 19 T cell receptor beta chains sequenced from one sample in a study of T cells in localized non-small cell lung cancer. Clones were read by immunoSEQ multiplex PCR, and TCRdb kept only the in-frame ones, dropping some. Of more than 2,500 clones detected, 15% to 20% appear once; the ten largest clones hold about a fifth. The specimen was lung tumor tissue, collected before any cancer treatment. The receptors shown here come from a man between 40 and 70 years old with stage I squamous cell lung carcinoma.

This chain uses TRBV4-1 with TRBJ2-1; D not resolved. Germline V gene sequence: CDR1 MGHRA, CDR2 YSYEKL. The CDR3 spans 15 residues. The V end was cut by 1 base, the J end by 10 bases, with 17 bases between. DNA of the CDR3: TGCGCCAGCAGCCAAGTACCAGGCAATTTACAGGAGCAGTTCTTC. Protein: CASSQVPGNLQEQFF.

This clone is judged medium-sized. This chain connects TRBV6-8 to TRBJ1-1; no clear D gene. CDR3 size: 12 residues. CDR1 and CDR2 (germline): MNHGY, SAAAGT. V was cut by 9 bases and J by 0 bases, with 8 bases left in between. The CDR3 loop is CASWAMNTEAFF. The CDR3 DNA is TGTGCCAGTTGGGCCATGAACACTGAAGCTTTCTTT.

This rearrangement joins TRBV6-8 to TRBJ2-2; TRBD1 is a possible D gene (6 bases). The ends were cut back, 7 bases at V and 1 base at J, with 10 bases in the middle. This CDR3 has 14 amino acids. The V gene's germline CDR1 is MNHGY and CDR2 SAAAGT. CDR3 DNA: TGTGCCAGCACGAAGACAGGGAACACCGGGGAGCTGTTTTTT. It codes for CASTKTGNTGELFF.

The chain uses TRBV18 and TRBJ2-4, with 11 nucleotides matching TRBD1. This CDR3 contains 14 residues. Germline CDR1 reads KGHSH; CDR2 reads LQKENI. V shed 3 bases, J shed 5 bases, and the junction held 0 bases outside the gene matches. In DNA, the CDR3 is TGTGCCAGCTCACCGGGACAGGGGGAAAACATTCAGTACTTC. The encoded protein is CASSPGQGENIQYF.

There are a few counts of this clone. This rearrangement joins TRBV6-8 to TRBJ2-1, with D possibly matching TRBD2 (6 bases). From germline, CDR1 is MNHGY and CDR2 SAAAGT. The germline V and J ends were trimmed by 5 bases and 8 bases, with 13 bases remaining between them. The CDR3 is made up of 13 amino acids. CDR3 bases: TGTGCCAGCAGTATGCAGGGAGGATATGAGCAGTTCTTC. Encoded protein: CASSMQGGYEQFF.

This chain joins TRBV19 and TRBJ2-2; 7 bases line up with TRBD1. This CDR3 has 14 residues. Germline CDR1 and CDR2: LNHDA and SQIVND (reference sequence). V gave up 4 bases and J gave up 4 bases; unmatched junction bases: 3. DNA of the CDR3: TGTGCCAGTAGTACCCCAGGGGGCACCGGGGAGCTGTTTTTT. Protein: CASSTPGGTGELFF.

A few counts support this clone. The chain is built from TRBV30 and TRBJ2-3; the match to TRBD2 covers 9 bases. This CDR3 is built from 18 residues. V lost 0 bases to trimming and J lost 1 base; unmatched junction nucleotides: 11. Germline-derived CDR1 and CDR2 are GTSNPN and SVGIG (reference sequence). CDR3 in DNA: TGTGCCTGGAGTGTACCGCGGGGGGGCCGGAAGGGCACAGATACGCAGTATTTT. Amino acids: CAWSVPRGGRKGTDTQYF.

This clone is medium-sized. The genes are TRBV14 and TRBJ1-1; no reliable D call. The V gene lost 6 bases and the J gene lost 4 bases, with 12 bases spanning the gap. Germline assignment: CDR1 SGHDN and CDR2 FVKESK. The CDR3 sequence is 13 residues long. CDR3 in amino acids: CASSLSTRTEAFF. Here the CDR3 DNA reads TGTGCCAGCAGTCTTTCGACTCGCACTGAAGCTTTCTTT.

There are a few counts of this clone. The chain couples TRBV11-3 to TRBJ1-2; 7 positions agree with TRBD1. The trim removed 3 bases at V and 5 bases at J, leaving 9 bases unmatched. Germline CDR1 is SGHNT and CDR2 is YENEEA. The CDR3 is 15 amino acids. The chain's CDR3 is CASSLPLGTDYGYTF. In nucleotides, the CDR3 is TGTGCCAGCAGCTTGCCACTGGGGACAGATTATGGCTACACCTTC.

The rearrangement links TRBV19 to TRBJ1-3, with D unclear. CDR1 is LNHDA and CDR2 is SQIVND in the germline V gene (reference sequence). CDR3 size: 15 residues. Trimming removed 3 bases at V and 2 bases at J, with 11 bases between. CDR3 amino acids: CASSIGFAPGNTIYF. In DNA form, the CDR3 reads TGTGCCAGTAGTATCGGCTTTGCCCCTGGAAACACCATATATTTT.

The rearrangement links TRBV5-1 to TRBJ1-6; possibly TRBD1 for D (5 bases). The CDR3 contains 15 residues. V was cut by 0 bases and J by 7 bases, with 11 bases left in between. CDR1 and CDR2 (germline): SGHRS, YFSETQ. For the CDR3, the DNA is TGCGCCAGCAGCTTGGACGTTGGGGGAAATTCACCCCTCCACTTT. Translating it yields CASSLDVGGNSPLHF.

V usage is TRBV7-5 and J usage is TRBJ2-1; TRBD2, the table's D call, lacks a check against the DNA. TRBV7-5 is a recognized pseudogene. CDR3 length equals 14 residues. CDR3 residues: CASLAGGPYNEQFF. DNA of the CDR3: TGTGCCAGCCTAGCGGGGGGTCCTTACAATGAGCAGTTCTTC.

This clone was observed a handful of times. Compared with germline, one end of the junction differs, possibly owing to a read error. The CDR3: CASSPRGPNTGELFF. The CDR3 region has the DNA TGTGCTAGCAGCCCCCGCGGGCCCAACACCGGGGAGCTGTTTTTT. The genes are TRBV11-3 and TRBJ2-2; TRBD2 is a possible D gene (5 bases). The CDR3 runs to 15 residues. Germline V gene data show CDR1 as SGHNT and CDR2 as YENEEA.

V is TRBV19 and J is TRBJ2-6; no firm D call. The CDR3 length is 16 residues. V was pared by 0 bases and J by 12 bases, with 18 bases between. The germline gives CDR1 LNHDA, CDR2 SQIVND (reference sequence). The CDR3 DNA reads TGTGCCAGTAGTATAGAACAACGTCACAGACAAGGCGTCCTGACTTTC. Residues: CASSIEQRHRQGVLTF.

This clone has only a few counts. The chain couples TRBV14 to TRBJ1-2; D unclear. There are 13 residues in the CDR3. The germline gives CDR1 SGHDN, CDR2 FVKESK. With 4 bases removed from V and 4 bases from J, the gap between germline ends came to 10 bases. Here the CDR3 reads CASSPGQSYGYTF. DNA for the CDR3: TGTGCCAGCAGCCCTGGGCAGAGCTATGGCTACACCTTC.

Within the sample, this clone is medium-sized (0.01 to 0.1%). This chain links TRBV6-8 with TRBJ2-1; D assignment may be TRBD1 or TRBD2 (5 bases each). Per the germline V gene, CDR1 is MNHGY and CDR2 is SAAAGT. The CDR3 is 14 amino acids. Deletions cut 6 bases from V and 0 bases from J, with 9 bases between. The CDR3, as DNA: TGTGCCAGCAGGGACGGGACCTCCTACAATGAGCAGTTCTTC. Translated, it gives CASRDGTSYNEQFF.

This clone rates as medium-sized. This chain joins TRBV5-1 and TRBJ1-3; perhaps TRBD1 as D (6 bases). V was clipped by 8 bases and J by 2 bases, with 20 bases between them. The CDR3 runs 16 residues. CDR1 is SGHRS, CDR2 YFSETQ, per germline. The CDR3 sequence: CASTEMPQGTGNTIYF. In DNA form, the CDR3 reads TGCGCCAGTACCGAAATGCCCCAGGGGACTGGAAACACCATATATTTT.

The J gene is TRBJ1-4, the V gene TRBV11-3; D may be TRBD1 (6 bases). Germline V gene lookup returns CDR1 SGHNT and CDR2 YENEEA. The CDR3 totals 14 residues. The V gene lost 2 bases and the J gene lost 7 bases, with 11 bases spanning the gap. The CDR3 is CASSLQGGGEKLFF. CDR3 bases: TGTGCCAGCAGCTTACAGGGAGGGGGTGAAAAACTGTTTTTT.

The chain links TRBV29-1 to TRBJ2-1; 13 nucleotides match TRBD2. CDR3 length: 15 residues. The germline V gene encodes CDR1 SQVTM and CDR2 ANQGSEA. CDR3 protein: CSTSGGSFSYNEQFF. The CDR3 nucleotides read TGCTCGACTAGCGGGGGGTCCTTTTCCTACAATGAGCAGTTCTTC.